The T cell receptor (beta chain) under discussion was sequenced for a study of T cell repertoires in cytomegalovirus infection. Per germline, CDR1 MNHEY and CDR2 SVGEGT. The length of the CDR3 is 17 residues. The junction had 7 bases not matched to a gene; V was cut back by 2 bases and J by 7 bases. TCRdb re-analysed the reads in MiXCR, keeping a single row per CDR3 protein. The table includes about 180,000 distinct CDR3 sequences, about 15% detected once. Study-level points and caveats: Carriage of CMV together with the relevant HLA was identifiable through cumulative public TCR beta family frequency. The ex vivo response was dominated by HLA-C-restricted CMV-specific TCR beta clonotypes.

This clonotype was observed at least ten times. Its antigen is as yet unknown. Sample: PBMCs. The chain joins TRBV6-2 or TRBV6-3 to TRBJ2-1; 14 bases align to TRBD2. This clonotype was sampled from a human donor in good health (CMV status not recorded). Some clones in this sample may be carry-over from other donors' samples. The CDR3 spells CASSYVFGTSGSNEQFF. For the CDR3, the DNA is TGTGCCAGCAGTTACGTTTTCGGGACTAGCGGGAGTAATGAGCAGTTCTTC.